Here is one TCR beta chain with its context. This clonotype was seen ten or more times. The target of this receptor is not known. No much larger clone exists at a distance of one base, and base qualities are not known. The sample comes from a study of T-cell memory formation after mild COVID-19 (TCRdb year 2021). About the investigation overall: Most TCR sequence clusters were specific to one of the two donors. Longitudinal TCRalpha and TCRbeta repertoire sequencing tracked T-cell clones expanding and contracting after mild COVID-19 in two donors. Two young, previously healthy adult volunteers made up the cohort, one male and one female. Study-wide findings and limitations: Balanced CD4/CD8 phenotypes were observed for clones contracting from day 15 to 85, whereas a bias towards CD4+ was observed for a second wave of clones expanding from day 15 to 37. The second-wave clones that peaked on day 37 were not confirmed to be SARS-CoV-2 specific. Some responding clones were detected in pre-infection memory, suggesting pre-existing cross-reactive memory T cells joined the SARS-CoV-2 response. The study included only a couple of mild cases, and larger cohorts that include severe cases with pre-infection samples were judged to be necessary. Contracting CD4+ clones were found mainly in CM and EM memory subsets, while CD8+ clones were enriched in EMRA.

PBMCs were isolated by Ficoll-Paque density gradient centrifugation. The instrument given in TCRdb is Illumina NovaSeq 6000. TCRalpha and TCRbeta cDNA libraries were constructed by 5'RACE with constant-segment primers, with sample barcodes and unique molecular identifiers being introduced. Trizol reagent was used to extract RNA from every sample. The libraries were amplified in two PCR steps, and the second step added a second sample barcode and Illumina TruSeq adapters. Sequencing of libraries was performed on an Illumina NovaSeq with 2 x 150 bp paired-end reads. Processing in the source paper ran as follows. The reads were demultiplexed and collapsed into UMI-guided consensus sequences using migec v1.2.7. Using mixcr v2.1.11, UMI consensuses were aligned to TRA and TRB V and J templates and then assembled into clonotypes. Expanded or contracted clonotypes were those called significant by both edgeR and NoisET, with noise models trained on biological replicates. For edgeR calls, the thresholds were a false discovery rate-adjusted p below 0.01 and a log2 fold-change of 1. As an exploratory analysis of dynamics, max-normalized trajectories of the 1000 most abundant clonotypes were examined with PCA combined with hierarchical clustering. Separately sequenced CD4+ and CD8+ repertoires were used to assign a CD4 or CD8 phenotype to each responding clone. TCRdb itself trimmed the public reads at Q25 with fastp, ran MiXCR and retained productive beta chains. Rows matching on CDR3 protein sequence are summarized as one entry with the most common DNA and genes. The V and J calls here are based on TCRdb, not the publication. Here the sample has fewer than 450,000 distinct CDR3 sequences; roughly 24% occur a single time. The ten largest account for about 10% of the sample.

Sequenced sample: PBMCs or a T cell subset sorted from them (not recorded which). This receptor was taken from an adult woman who had mild COVID-19 (a few samples of this study predate the infection). The sample titles of this study are shuffled in the database, so cell type and time point are left out; the donor was told from shared clones.

In nucleotides, the sequence is TGCGCCAGCAGCTTTGAGGGTTACGAGCAGTACTTC. This encodes CASSFEGYEQYF. The chain joins TRBV5-1 to TRBJ2-7; 5 matching bases give a weak D call of TRBD2. Looking up the germline V gene yields CDR1 SGHRS and CDR2 YFSETQ. The CDR3 spans 12 residues, from the cysteine through the phenylalanine. Only the CDR3 region is kept as DNA, spanning 36 bases read in frame from base 1. V and J lose 2 bases and 4 bases, and a span of 7 bases separates them.